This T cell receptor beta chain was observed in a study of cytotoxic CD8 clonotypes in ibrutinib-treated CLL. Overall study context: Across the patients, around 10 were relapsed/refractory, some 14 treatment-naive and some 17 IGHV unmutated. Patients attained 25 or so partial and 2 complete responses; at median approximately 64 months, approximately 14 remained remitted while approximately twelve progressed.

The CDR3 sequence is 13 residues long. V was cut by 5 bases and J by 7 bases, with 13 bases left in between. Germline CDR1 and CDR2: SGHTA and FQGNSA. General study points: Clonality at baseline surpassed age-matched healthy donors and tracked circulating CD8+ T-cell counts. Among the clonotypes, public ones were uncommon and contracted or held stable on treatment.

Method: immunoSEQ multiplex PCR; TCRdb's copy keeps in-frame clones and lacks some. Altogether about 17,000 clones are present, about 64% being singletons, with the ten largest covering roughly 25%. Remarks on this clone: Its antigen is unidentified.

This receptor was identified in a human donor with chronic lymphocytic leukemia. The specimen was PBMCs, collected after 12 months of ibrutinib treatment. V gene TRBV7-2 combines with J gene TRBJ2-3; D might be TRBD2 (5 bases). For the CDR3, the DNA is TGTGCCAGCAGCCCAACCGGGGTCTATACGCAGTATTTT. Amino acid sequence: CASSPTGVYTQYF.